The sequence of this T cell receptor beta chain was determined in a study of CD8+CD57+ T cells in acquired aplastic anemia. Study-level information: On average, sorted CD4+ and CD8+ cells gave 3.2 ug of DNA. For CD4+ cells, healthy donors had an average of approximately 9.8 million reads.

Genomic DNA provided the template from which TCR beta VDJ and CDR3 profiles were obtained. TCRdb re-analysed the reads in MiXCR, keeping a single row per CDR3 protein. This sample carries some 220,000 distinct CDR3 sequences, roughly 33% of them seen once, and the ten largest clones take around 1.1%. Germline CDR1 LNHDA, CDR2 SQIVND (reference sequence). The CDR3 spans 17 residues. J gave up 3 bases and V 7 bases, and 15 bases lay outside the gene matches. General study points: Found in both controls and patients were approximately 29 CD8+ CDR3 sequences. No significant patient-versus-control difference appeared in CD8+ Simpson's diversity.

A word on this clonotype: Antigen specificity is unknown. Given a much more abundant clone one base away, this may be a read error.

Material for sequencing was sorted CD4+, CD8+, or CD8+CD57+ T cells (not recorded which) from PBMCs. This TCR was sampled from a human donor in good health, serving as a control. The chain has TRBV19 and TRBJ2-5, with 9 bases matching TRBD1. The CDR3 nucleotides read TGTGCCAGTAACTCCACATCACAGGGGGCGACTAAAGAGACCCAGTACTTC. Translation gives CASNSTSQGATKETQYF.